A selection of T cell receptor beta chains follows, all from one sample in a study of blood T cell repertoires in COVID-19. Sequenced by immunoSEQ multiplex PCR; TCRdb stores in-frame clones only, minus some. This table has around 230,000 clones, roughly nine tenths appearing once. The sequencing input was PBMCs or T cells enriched from blood (not recorded which). These TCRs come from a woman under 40 who had recovered from COVID-19. Each CDR3 is given without its conserved first and last residue.

>TRBJ2-7|TRBV11-2
ASTPGLAVPYEQY
>TRBJ2-7|TRBV4-2
ASSQVELTGHYEQY
>TRBJ2-6|TRBV7-8
ASSLTRLPRTGGSGANVLT
>TRBJ2-3|TRBV3-1/TRBV3-2
ASSQMRDTDTQY
>TRBJ2-7|TRBV6-5
ASSYSRGYEQY
>TRBJ2-2|TRBV18
ASSPASYTGELF
>TRBJ1-4|TRBV5-6
ASTGRHAGDEKLF
>TRBJ1-1|TRBV3-1/TRBV3-2
ASSPPTGVTEAF
>TRBJ1-2|TRBV15
ATSRNRGNYGYT
>TRBJ1-3|TRBV19
ASSIGGEDGNTIY
>TRBJ1-6|TRBV3-1/TRBV3-2
ASSQTGPIVFPLH
>TRBJ2-7|TRBV5-6
ASSSDYEQY
>TRBJ2-3|TRBV3-1/TRBV3-2
ASSQRTGTGDTQY
>TRBJ1-2|TRBV6-1
ASSEADPRNYGYT
>TRBJ1-5|TRBV11-2
ASSLESGGQPQH
>TRBJ1-3|TRBV7-2
ASSLVGGMSGNTIY
>TRBJ1-2|TRBV7-9
ASSGQMNYGYT
>TRBJ1-6|TRBV7-2
ASSPPQNSPLH
>TRBJ1-1|TRBV4-2
ASSSQAGRSNTEAF
>TRBJ1-5|TRBV10-1
ASSDFLRSGRQGPFHSNQPQH
>TRBJ2-3|TRBV7-9
ASSPRLAELTDTQY
>TRBJ2-2|TRBV10-3
AITQGQGGITGELF
>TRBJ1-1|TRBV5-1
ASSLREVWVGLNTEAF
>TRBJ1-5|TRBV7-8
ASSLRQGQQPQH
>TRBJ2-7|TRBV9
ASSVRDRHLGEQY
>TRBJ2-7|TRBV5-1
ASSLGGIYEQY
>TRBJ2-3|TRBV7-9
ASSKGARGIDTQY
>TRBJ2-3|TRBV6-4
ASSDSASTDTQY